This T cell receptor beta chain was sequenced for a study of CXCR3-negative and CXCR3-positive naive CD8 T cells. Carrying UMI labels, the TRB cDNA libraries were prepared through 5' RACE. TCRdb reprocessed the 5' RACE reads and reports one entry per CDR3 protein, with no DNA. The table for this sample gives tens of thousands of distinct CDR3 sequences. Per CD8+ T cell subset, triplicate sorts of 300,000 cells each were done. Study results and caveats: Naive cells that were CXCR3-positive had more hydrophobic TRB CDR3s (compared with CXCR3-negative naive cells). Similar TRBV-TRBJ usage characterized naive CXCR3-negative and CXCR3-positive cells; memory cells differed. The authors found comparable surface CD5 between naive subsets and inferred TCR strength from TRB CDR3 properties.

In the case of this clonotype: Antigen: not known.

The sequenced material came from naive CXCR3+ CD8+ T cells from blood. Subset reported: CD45RO-CCR7+CD27+CD95- naive CD8+ T cells expressing CXCR3 (TNR3+). The TCR was taken from a human donor in good health. Some clones in this sample may be carry-over from other donors' samples.

The CDR3: CASSSIGQGFQETQYF. This sequence joins TRBV6-5 and TRBJ2-5; no DNA is available, so the TRBD1 call from TCRdb remains unchecked. The CDR3 is 16 amino acids. Germline-derived CDR1 and CDR2 are MNHEY and SVGAGI.